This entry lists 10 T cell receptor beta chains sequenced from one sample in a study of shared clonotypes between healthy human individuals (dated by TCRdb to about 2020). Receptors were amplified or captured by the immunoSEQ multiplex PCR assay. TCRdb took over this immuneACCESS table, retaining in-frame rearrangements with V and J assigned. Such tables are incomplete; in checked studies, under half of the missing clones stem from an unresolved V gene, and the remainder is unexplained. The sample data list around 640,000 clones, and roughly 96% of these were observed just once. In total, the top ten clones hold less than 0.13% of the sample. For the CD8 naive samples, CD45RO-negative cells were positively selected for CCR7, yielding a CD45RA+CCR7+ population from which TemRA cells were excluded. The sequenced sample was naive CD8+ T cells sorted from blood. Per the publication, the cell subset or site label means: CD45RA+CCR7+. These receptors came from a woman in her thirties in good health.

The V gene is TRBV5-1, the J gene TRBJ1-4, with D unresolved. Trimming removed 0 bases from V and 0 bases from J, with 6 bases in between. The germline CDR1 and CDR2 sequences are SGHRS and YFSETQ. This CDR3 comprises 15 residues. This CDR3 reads CASSLDLATNEKLFF. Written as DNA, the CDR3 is TGCGCCAGCAGCTTGGATCTTGCAACTAATGAAAAACTGTTTTTT.

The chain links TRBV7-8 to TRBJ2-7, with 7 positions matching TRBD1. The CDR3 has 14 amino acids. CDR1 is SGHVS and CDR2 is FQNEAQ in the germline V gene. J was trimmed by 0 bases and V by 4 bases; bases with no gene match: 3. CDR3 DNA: TGTGCCAGCAGCTACAGGGGAAGCTCCTACGAGCAGTACTTC. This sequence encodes CASSYRGSSYEQYF.

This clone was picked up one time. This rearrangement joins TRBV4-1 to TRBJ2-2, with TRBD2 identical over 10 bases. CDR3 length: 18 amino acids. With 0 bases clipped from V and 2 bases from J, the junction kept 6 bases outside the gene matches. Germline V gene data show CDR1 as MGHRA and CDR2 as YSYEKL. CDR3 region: CASSQDLGTSENTGELFF. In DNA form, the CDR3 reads TGCGCCAGCAGCCAAGATCTAGGGACTAGCGAAAACACCGGGGAGCTGTTTTTT.

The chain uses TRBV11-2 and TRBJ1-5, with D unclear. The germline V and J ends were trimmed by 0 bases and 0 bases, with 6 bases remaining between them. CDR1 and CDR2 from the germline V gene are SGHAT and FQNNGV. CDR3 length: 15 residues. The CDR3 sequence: CASSLDVNSNQPQHF. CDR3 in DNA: TGTGCCAGCAGCTTAGATGTCAATAGCAATCAGCCCCAGCATTTT.

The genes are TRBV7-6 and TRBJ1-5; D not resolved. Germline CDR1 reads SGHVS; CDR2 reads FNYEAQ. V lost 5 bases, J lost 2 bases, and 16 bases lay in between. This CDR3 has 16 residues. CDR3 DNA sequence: TGTGCCAGCAGCCCCGCGCCCGGGTCCCGCAATCAGCCCCAGCATTTT. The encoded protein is CASSPAPGSRNQPQHF.

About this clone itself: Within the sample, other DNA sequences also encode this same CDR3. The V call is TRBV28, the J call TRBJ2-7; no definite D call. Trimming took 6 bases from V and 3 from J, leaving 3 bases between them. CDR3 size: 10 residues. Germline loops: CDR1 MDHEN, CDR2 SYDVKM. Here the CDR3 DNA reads TGTGCCAGCAGCAACTACGAGCAGTACTTC. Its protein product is CASSNYEQYF.

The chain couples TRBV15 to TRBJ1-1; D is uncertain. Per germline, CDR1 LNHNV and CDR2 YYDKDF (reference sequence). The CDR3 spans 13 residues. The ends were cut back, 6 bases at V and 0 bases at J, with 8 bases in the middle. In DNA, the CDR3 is TGTGCCACCAGGACGGGCATGAACACTGAAGCTTTCTTT. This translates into CATRTGMNTEAFF.

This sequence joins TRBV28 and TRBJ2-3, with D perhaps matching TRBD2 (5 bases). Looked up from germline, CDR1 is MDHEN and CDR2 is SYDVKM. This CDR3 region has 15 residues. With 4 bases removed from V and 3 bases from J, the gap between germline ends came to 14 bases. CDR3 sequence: CASSSLMGVTDTQYF. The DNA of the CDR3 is TGTGCCAGCAGTTCCCTGATGGGAGTGACAGATACGCAGTATTTT.

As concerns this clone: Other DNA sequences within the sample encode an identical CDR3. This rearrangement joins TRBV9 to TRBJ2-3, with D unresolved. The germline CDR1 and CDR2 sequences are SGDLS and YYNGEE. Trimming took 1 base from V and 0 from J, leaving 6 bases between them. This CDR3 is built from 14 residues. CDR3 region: CASSVPDSTDTQYF. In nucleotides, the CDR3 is TGTGCCAGCAGCGTACCGGATAGCACAGATACGCAGTATTTT.

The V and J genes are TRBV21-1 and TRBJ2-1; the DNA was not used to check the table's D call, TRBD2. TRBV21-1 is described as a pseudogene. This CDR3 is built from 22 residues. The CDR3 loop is CASSTRRGLESSQLSSYNEQFF. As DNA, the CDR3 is TGTGCCAGCAGCACTCGCCGGGGACTCGAATCTAGTCAACTGAGCTCCTACAATGAGCAGTTCTTC.